One and the same sample provided the 15 T cell receptor beta chains below, sequenced in a study of T cell responses to AZD1222 COVID-19 vaccine. Method: immunoSEQ multiplex PCR; TCRdb's copy keeps in-frame clones and lacks some. Of 77,000 or so clones detected, 88% appear once; the ten largest clones hold 15% to 20%. The sample in question was peripheral blood, obtained on day 0 of AZD1222 vaccination. The receptors shown here come from an adult in good health.

The rearrangement links TRBV30 to TRBJ1-6; D not resolved. This CDR3 comprises 15 residues. Germline CDR1 is GTSNPN and CDR2 is SVGIG (reference sequence). The V end lost 4 bases, the J end lost 1 base, and 11 bases lay between the germline ends. As DNA, the CDR3 is TGTGCCTGGAATGCCGGGGTATCCTATAATTCACCCCTCCACTTT. Translation: CAWNAGVSYNSPLHF. Based on the CDR3 plus reference TRBV30 and TRBJ1-6, the full variable domain is SQTIHQWPATLVQPVGSPLSLECTVEGTSNPNLYWYRQAAGRGLQLLFYSVGIGQISSEVPQNLSASRPQDRQFILSSKKLLLSDSGFYLCAWNAGVSYNSPLHFGNGTRLTVT.

J is TRBJ1-2 and V is TRBV5-1, with 8 bases lining up with TRBD1. Losses at the gene ends were 0 bases for V and 6 bases for J; bases not matched to a gene: 7. The germline V gene encodes CDR1 SGHRS and CDR2 YFSETQ. This CDR3 comprises 15 residues. The CDR3 reads CASSLEGRGLDGYTF. Written as DNA, the CDR3 is TGCGCCAGCAGCTTGGAAGGCAGGGGGCTGGATGGCTACACCTTC.

The chain uses TRBV10-2 and TRBJ2-2; tentatively, D is TRBD2 (5 bases). This CDR3 is 16 amino acids long. Trimming removed 5 bases at V and 1 base at J, with 14 bases between. The germline gives CDR1 WSHSY, CDR2 SAAADI. The CDR3 nucleotides are TGCGCCAGCAGTCGCACCCCAAGCGGGAACACCGGGGAGCTGTTTTTT. As protein: CASSRTPSGNTGELFF.

This chain uses TRBV5-8 with TRBJ2-5, with TRBD2 identical over 9 bases. CDR1 and CDR2 (germline): SGHTS, YDEGEE. The CDR3 is 13 residues long. The J segment lost 3 bases and the V segment lost 7 bases, leaving 4 bases of the junction unmatched. DNA of the CDR3: TGTGCCAGCTTAGCGGGAGTGAAAGAGACCCAGTACTTC. As protein: CASLAGVKETQYF. The whole variable domain, filled in from reference TRBV5-8 and TRBJ2-5, reads EAGVTQSPTHLIKTRGQQATLRCSPISGHTSVYWYQQALGLGLQFLLWYDEGEERNRGNFPPRFSGRQFPNYSSELNVNALELEDSALYLCASLAGVKETQYFGPGTRLLVL.

The chain combines TRBV2 with TRBJ2-7, with unresolved D. V was shortened by 4 bases and J by 1 base, with 2 bases between the two germline ends. In germline, CDR1 is SNHLY, CDR2 FYNNEI. CDR3 length: 11 residues. In nucleotides, the CDR3 is TGTGCCAGCAGTGTATCCTACGAGCAGTACTTC. This encodes CASSVSYEQYF.

The J gene is TRBJ1-5, the V gene TRBV28; D uncertain. This CDR3 spans 12 amino acids. Germline CDR1 MDHEN, CDR2 SYDVKM. Trimming removed 6 bases at V and 4 bases at J, with 7 bases between. CDR3 DNA sequence: TGTGCCAGCAGACCTACAAATCAGCCCCAGCATTTT. It translates to CASRPTNQPQHF.

V is TRBV5-5 and J is TRBJ2-3; TRBD1 might be the D (6 bases). There are 15 residues in the CDR3. V gave up 2 bases and J gave up 0 bases, with 10 bases separating them. Germline V gene data show CDR1 as SGHKS and CDR2 as YYEKEE (reference sequence). As DNA, the CDR3 is TGTGCCAGCAGCTTTTCGGACAGAAGCACAGATACGCAGTATTTT. Its protein product is CASSFSDRSTDTQYF.

This rearrangement joins TRBV6-5 to TRBJ2-7; TRBD2 matches 10 bases. V shed 0 bases and J 1 base; nucleotides not matched to a gene: 3. The germline V gene has CDR1 MNHEY and CDR2 SVGAGI. The CDR3 totals 16 residues. The CDR3 region is CASSYSASGGSYEQYF. Here the CDR3 DNA reads TGTGCCAGCAGTTACTCGGCTAGCGGGGGATCCTACGAGCAGTACTTC.

The chain is built from TRBV24-1 and TRBJ1-4; 10 bases match TRBD1. The CDR3 covers 15 residues. The V gene end was trimmed by 2 bases and the J gene end by 5 bases; junction bases not matched to a gene: 1. Germline CDR1 is KGHDR and CDR2 is SFDVKD. The CDR3 is CATSDSGQGNEKLFF. In DNA form, the CDR3 reads TGTGCCACCAGTGATTCGGGACAGGGGAATGAAAAACTGTTTTTT.

The chain links TRBV30 to TRBJ1-6; possibly TRBD1 for D (6 bases). The CDR3 extends over 17 amino acids. Between the trimmed V and J ends, which lost 2 bases and 7 bases, there was a span of 21 bases. CDR1 and CDR2 (germline): GTSNPN, SVGIG (reference sequence). The DNA for the CDR3 is TGTGCCTGGAGTAAGTTTTCGGGGGGCGAGGGGAATTCACCCCTCCACTTT. It translates to CAWSKFSGGEGNSPLHF.

The gene calls are TRBV9 and TRBJ2-2; D is unresolved. V was cut by 0 bases and J by 7 bases, with 7 bases left in between. Germline V gives CDR1 SGDLS, CDR2 YYNGEE. The CDR3 is made up of 13 amino acids. CDR3 loop: CASSVVLGGELFF. The CDR3 bases are TGTGCCAGCAGCGTAGTGTTGGGCGGGGAGCTGTTTTTT.

The CDR3 loop is CATSVFRGPGTEAFF. For the CDR3, the DNA is TGTGCCACCAGCGTTTTCAGGGGGCCTGGCACTGAAGCTTTCTTT. The chain has TRBV15 and TRBJ1-1; 8 nucleotides line up with TRBD1. Per germline, CDR1 LNHNV and CDR2 YYDKDF (reference sequence). CDR3 length equals 15 residues. The V and J ends lost 5 bases and 4 bases, in that order; junction bases with no gene match: 9.

The CDR3 region has the DNA TGTGCCAGCCGCAGGGAAGGCAATCAGCCCCAGCATTTT. Protein sequence: CASRREGNQPQHF. V gene TRBV6-5 combines with J gene TRBJ1-5; a possible D gene is TRBD1 (5 bases). CDR1 is MNHEY, CDR2 SVGAGI, per germline. The CDR3 totals 13 residues. Trimming took off 8 bases at V and 2 bases at J, with 10 bases between the two ends.

The chain couples TRBV6-5 to TRBJ1-1, with 10 bases aligning to TRBD1. Trimming cost V 2 bases and J 8 bases; bases outside gene matches: 8. The CDR3 has 15 residues. In germline, CDR1 is MNHEY, CDR2 SVGAGI. In DNA, the CDR3 is TGTGCCAGCAGTTACCCGGACAGGGGGGGCTCCGAAGCTTTCTTT. Protein: CASSYPDRGGSEAFF.

J is TRBJ2-7 and V is TRBV12-3 or TRBV12-4; D is perhaps TRBD1 (6 bases). Trimming pared 8 bases from V and 2 bases from J, leaving 13 bases between. The CDR3 contains 13 residues. The CDR3 DNA reads TGTGCCAGCCGTAAACAGGGAACCTACGAGCAGTACTTC. This translates into CASRKQGTYEQYF.